The 13 T cell receptor beta chains in this list originate from one sample, sequenced in a study of blood T cell repertoires in COVID-19. Only in-frame clones appear in the TCRdb table, and some are missing; sequencing was by immunoSEQ multiplex PCR. The sample shows about 300,000 clones, around 84% of them seen only once. Sample: peripheral blood. These receptors originate from a man aged 70-80 years with acute or convalescent COVID-19.

The chain uses TRBV7-2 and TRBJ1-1; D remains ambiguous. Germline V lookup: CDR1 SGHTA, CDR2 FQGNSA. V was cut by 4 bases and J by 2 bases, with 17 bases left in between. The CDR3 totals 16 residues. The CDR3 loop reads CASSSTDTVPNTEAFF. The CDR3 nucleotides are TGTGCCAGCAGCTCAACCGATACAGTGCCCAACACTGAAGCTTTCTTT.

The V and J genes are TRBV29-1 and TRBJ1-1; 7 positions agree with TRBD1. From germline, CDR1 is SQVTM and CDR2 ANQGSEA. The junction had 11 bases not matched to a gene; V was cut back by 6 bases and J by 4 bases. The CDR3 spans 14 residues. CDR3 DNA: TGCAGCGTGGAATCGAACAGGGGTGGCACTGAAGCTTTCTTT. Translating it yields CSVESNRGGTEAFF.

This chain connects TRBV19 to TRBJ1-4, with 10 positions matching TRBD1. This CDR3 is 15 amino acids long. V shed 6 bases and J 4 bases; nucleotides not matched to a gene: 5. The germline V gene encodes CDR1 LNHDA and CDR2 SQIVND (reference sequence). CDR3 DNA: TGTGCCAGTAGCGTCAGGACAGGGGGTAATGAAAAACTGTTTTTT. Translation gives CASSVRTGGNEKLFF.

J is TRBJ2-3 and V is TRBV10-1; 12 positions match TRBD2. J was trimmed by 2 bases and V by 0 bases; bases with no gene match: 12. The CDR3 covers 20 residues. Per germline, CDR1 WNHNN and CDR2 SYGVQD (reference sequence). This CDR3 is CASSESQGLTSGSLTDTQYF. For the CDR3, the DNA is TGCGCCAGCAGTGAGTCACAGGGCTTGACTAGCGGGAGCCTCACAGATACGCAGTATTTT.

V and J are TRBV4-1 and TRBJ1-4; 10 nucleotides align to TRBD1. The CDR3 is 18 residues long. V gave up 0 bases and J gave up 3 bases; unmatched junction bases: 7. Germline values: CDR1 MGHRA, CDR2 YSYEKL. Written as DNA, the CDR3 is TGCGCCAGCAGCCAAGAAGAGACAGGGGGCTCGTCTAATGAAAAACTGTTTTTT. It codes for CASSQEETGGSSNEKLFF.

This chain joins TRBV2 and TRBJ1-2, with TRBD1 as a possible D gene (5 bases). CDR1 is SNHLY, CDR2 FYNNEI, per germline. V was pared by 8 bases and J by 2 bases, with 12 bases between. The CDR3 contains 13 residues. CDR3 amino acids: CASQGGTNYGYTF. CDR3 bases: TGTGCCAGCCAGGGCGGAACAAACTATGGCTACACCTTC.

The chain is built from TRBV6-5 and TRBJ1-4; possible D gene TRBD1, 5 bases. CDR1 is MNHEY, CDR2 SVGAGI, per germline. V was pared by 8 bases and J by 4 bases, with 14 bases between. The CDR3 consists of 14 residues. In nucleotides, the CDR3 is TGTGCCAGCCGAACGACAGTCCTTAATGAAAAACTGTTTTTT. It codes for CASRTTVLNEKLFF.

This chain uses TRBV15 with TRBJ1-2; perhaps TRBD1 as D (5 bases). Trimming cost V 4 bases and J 7 bases, with 19 bases left between them. The CDR3 sequence is 15 residues long. In germline, CDR1 is LNHNV, CDR2 YYDKDF (reference sequence). The CDR3 here is CATSTIGPGIGGYTF. In nucleotides, the CDR3 is TGTGCCACCAGCACGATAGGCCCAGGGATAGGTGGCTACACCTTC.

This CDR3 is CASSQSGGQPQHF. The CDR3 region has the DNA TGTGCCAGCAGCCAATCAGGGGGTCAGCCCCAGCATTTT. V and J are TRBV3-1 (or the pseudogene TRBV3-2) and TRBJ1-5; 7 positions match TRBD1. The CDR3 is 13 amino acids. Germline values: CDR1 LGHDT, CDR2 YNNKEL (reference sequence). Trimming removed 2 bases from V and 6 bases from J; junction bases left unmatched: 1.

V gene TRBV10-3 combines with J gene TRBJ2-1; the D gene is possibly TRBD2 (5 bases). Germline V CDR1 and CDR2: ENHRY, SYGVKD. V lost 0 bases and J 0 bases, leaving 6 bases between the germline ends. This CDR3 region has 15 residues. The CDR3 sequence: CAISESRDSYNEQFF. CDR3 nucleotide sequence: TGTGCCATCAGTGAGTCGAGGGACTCCTACAATGAGCAGTTCTTC.

The CDR3 DNA reads as TGTGCCAGTAGAAGAACCGACGGGATTAGCAATCAGCCCCAGCATTTT. It is translated as CASRRTDGISNQPQHF. The chain carries TRBV19 and TRBJ1-5; D gene unclear. V was clipped by 6 bases and J by 0 bases, with 15 bases between them. Germline V lookup: CDR1 LNHDA, CDR2 SQIVND (reference sequence). The CDR3 is 16 residues long.

The V and J genes are TRBV9 and TRBJ2-7, with a tentative D call TRBD2 (7 bases). Germline V gene lookup returns CDR1 SGDLS and CDR2 YYNGEE. V was trimmed by 3 bases and J by 0 bases, leaving 13 bases between them. The CDR3 runs 15 residues. The CDR3 region is CASSAGGASSYEQYF. Written as DNA, the CDR3 is TGTGCCAGCAGCGCTGGGGGGGCCAGCTCCTACGAGCAGTACTTC.

This rearrangement joins TRBV5-1 to TRBJ1-4, with D unresolved. V lost 4 bases to trimming and J lost 4 bases, with 14 bases between them. Germline V CDR1 and CDR2: SGHRS, YFSETQ. The CDR3 has 15 amino acids. The CDR3 reads CASSPSGSRNEKLFF. For the CDR3, the DNA is TGCGCCAGCAGCCCATCCGGGTCCCGTAATGAAAAACTGTTTTTT.